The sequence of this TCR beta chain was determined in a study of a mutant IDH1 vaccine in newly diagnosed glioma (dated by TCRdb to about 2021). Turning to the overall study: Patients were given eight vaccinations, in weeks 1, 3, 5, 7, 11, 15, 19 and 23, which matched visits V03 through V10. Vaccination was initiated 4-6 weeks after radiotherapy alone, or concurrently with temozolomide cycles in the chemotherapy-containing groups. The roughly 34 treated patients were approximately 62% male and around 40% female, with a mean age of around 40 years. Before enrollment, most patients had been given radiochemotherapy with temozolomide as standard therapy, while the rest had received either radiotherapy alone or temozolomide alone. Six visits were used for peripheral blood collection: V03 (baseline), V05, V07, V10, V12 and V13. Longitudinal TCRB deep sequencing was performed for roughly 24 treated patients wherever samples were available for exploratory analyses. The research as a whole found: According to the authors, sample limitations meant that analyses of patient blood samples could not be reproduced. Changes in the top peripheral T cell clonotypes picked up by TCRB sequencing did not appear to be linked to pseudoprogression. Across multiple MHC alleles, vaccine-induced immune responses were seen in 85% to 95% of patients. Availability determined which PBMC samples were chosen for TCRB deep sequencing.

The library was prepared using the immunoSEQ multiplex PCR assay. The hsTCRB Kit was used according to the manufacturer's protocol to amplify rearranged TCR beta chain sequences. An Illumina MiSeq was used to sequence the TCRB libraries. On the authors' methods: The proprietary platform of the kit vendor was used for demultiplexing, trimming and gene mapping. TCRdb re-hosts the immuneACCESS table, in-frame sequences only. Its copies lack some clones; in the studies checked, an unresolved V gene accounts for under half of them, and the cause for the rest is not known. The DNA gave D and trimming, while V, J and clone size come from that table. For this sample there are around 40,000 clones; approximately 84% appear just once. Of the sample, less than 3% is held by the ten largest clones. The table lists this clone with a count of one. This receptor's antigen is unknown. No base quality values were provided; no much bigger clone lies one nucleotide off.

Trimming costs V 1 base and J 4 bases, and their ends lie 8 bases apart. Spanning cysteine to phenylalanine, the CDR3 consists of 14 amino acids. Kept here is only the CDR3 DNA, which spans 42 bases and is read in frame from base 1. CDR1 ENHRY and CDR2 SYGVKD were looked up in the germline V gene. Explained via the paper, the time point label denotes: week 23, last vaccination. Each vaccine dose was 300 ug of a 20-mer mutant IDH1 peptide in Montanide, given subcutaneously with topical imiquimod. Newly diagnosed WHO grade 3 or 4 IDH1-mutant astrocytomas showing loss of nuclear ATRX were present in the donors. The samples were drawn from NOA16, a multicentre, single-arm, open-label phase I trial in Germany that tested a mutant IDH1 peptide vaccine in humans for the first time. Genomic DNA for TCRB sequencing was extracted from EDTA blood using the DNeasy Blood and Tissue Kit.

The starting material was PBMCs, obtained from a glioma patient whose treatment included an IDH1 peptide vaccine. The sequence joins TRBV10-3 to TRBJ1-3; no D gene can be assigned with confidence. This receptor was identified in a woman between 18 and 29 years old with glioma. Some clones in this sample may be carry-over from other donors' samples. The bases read TGTGCCATCAGTGAGTGGTCCGAGGGAAACACCATATATTTT. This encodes CAISEWSEGNTIYF.